This is a list of T cell receptor beta chains from one sample in a study of long-term antiretroviral therapy in people with HIV. The table came from immunoSEQ multiplex PCR; TCRdb's copy has only in-frame clones and leaves some out. The repertoire includes around 12,000 clones, 60% to 80% of them detected once, and more than 15% sits in the top ten. The sample here was unsorted PBMCs, taken 0.5 years before starting antiretroviral therapy. Every receptor here comes from a woman aged 40 to 50 with HIV. Both conserved end residues are part of each CDR3. The D gene is left open where the match is weak. Clone size is stated in some rows and not others, as once, few, many or a class when expanded.

>-|TRBD1|TRBV2|TRBJ2-2
CASRGQVDTGELFF
TGTGCCAGCAGGGGACAGGTTGACACCGGGGAGCTGTTTTTT
>-|TRBD1|TRBV4-3|TRBJ1-4
CASSPGTGGDGREKLFF
TGCGCCAGCAGCCCCGGGACAGGAGGCGACGGGAGGGAAAAACTGTTTTTT
>-|-|TRBV20-1|TRBJ2-1
CSARQTGEQFF
TGCAGTGCTAGACAGACAGGCGAGCAGTTCTTC
>-|-|TRBV5-1|TRBJ2-5
CASSRGTRQETQYF
TGCGCCAGCAGTCGCGGGACTCGCCAAGAGACCCAGTACTTC
>-|-|TRBV7-9|TRBJ1-2
CASSLDAGLYGYTF
TGTGCCAGCAGCTTAGATGCAGGGCTCTATGGCTACACCTTC
>-|-|TRBV28|TRBJ1-1
CASSFMGFEAFF
TGTGCCAGCAGTTTTATGGGGTTTGAAGCTTTCTTT
>-|-|TRBV7-9|TRBJ1-1
CASSSMDMNTEAFF
TGTGCCAGCAGCTCCATGGATATGAACACTGAAGCTTTCTTT
>-|-|TRBV5-1|TRBJ2-1
CASSSPVGGLDEQFF
TGCGCCAGCAGCTCGCCTGTAGGGGGATTGGATGAGCAGTTCTTC
>-|TRBD1|TRBV9|TRBJ1-1
CASSRHPGQAGLRAMNTEAFF
TGTGCCAGCAGCCGGCATCCGGGACAGGCTGGTCTACGGGCTATGAACACTGAAGCTTTCTTT
>few|TRBD1|TRBV2|TRBJ1-2
CASRDRGNYGYTF
TGTGCCAGCCGGGACAGGGGGAACTATGGCTACACCTTC
>-|TRBD2|TRBV9|TRBJ2-3
CASSVLSGGVATDTQYF
TGTGCCAGCAGCGTTCTAAGCGGGGGGGTGGCCACAGATACGCAGTATTTT
>-|-|TRBV7-2|TRBJ1-1
CASSLARDSGTEAFF
TGTGCCAGCAGCTTAGCGCGCGACAGCGGCACTGAAGCTTTCTTT
>-|-|TRBV6-1|TRBJ1-5
CASSEVYPRGEYSNQPQHF
TGTGCCAGCAGTGAAGTTTATCCACGGGGGGAATATAGCAATCAGCCCCAGCATTTT
>few|TRBD2|TRBV5-1|TRBJ2-7
CASSLEGGSSSYEQYF
TGCGCCAGCAGCTTGGAAGGCGGGAGCAGCTCCTACGAGCAGTACTTC
>few|-|TRBV11-3|TRBJ2-2
CASSLDLQYGELFF
TGTGCCAGCAGCTTAGATTTGCAGTACGGGGAGCTGTTTTTT
>-|-|TRBV7-2|TRBJ1-2
CASSSGSYDGYTF
TGTGCCAGCAGCTCCGGATCCTACGATGGCTACACCTTC
>medium-sized|TRBD2|TRBV27|TRBJ2-1
CASRTSVYNEQFF
TGTGCCAGCAGGACTAGCGTATACAATGAGCAGTTCTTC
>-|-|TRBV5-6|TRBJ1-1
CASSLIGTEAFF
TGTGCCAGCAGCTTGATTGGGACGGAAGCTTTCTTT
>-|-|TRBV5-4|TRBJ1-1
CASNQDWGVGTEAFF
TGTGCCAGCAACCAGGACTGGGGAGTTGGCACTGAAGCTTTCTTT
>-|-|TRBV11-2|TRBJ1-3
CASSLWGGGGNTIYF
TGTGCCAGCAGCTTATGGGGAGGAGGTGGAAACACCATATATTTT
>-|-|TRBV7-9|TRBJ1-1
CASSWSENTEAFF
TGTGCCAGCAGCTGGTCAGAGAACACTGAAGCTTTCTTT
>-|-|TRBV27|TRBJ1-5
CASSLLYRGNQPQHF
TGTGCCAGCAGTTTATTGTACAGGGGCAATCAGCCCCAGCATTTT
>-|-|TRBV5-6|TRBJ1-1
CASSTRGEVPEAFF
TGTGCCAGCAGCACGAGGGGGGAAGTGCCTGAAGCTTTCTTT
>-|-|TRBV5-8|TRBJ2-5
CASADLGTGQETQYF
TGTGCCAGCGCCGACTTGGGCACAGGGCAAGAGACCCAGTACTTC
>-|-|TRBV5-6|TRBJ1-6
CASSLGYGSFNSPLHF
TGTGCCAGCAGCTTGGGGTATGGCAGTTTTAATTCACCCCTCCACTTT
>-|-|TRBV5-1|TRBJ2-5
CASRVQETQYF
TGCGCCAGCAGGGTACAAGAGACCCAGTACTTC
>-|-|TRBV30|TRBJ2-3
CAWSGLALNEDTQYF
TGTGCCTGGAGTGGCTTAGCCCTGAACGAGGATACGCAGTATTTT
>-|-|TRBV29-1|TRBJ2-3
CSVAEGIGYTDTQYF
TGCAGCGTTGCGGAGGGAATAGGGTACACAGATACGCAGTATTTT
>medium-sized|-|TRBV7-9|TRBJ2-2
CASIDAGGSVALFF
TGTGCCAGCATCGACGCAGGGGGGTCGGTTGCGCTGTTTTTT
>-|TRBD1|TRBV19|TRBJ1-1
CASTTGKAVTEAFF
TGTGCCAGCACGACAGGGAAGGCGGTCACTGAAGCTTTCTTT
>-|-|TRBV30|TRBJ1-6
CAWSYGSSYNSPLHF
TGTGCCTGGAGTTACGGTAGCTCCTATAATTCACCCCTCCACTTT
>once|TRBD1|TRBV9|TRBJ2-7
CASSATGGSTSYEQYF
TGTGCCAGCAGCGCGACAGGGGGCTCAACTTCCTACGAGCAGTACTTC
>-|-|TRBV5-1|TRBJ2-3
CASSLVGGAPTDTQYF
TGCGCCAGCAGCTTGGTGGGTGGGGCCCCCACAGATACGCAGTATTTT
>-|-|TRBV15|TRBJ1-2
CATSSPWEANF
TGTGCCACCAGCAGCCCCTGGGAGGCTAACTTC
>-|-|TRBV7-9|TRBJ2-5
CASSRGETQYF
TGTGCCAGCAGCCGGGGAGAGACCCAGTACTTC
>-|-|TRBV10-2|TRBJ2-7
CASSVGQSSEQYF
TGCGCCAGCAGTGTCGGACAGTCAAGCGAGCAGTACTTC
>-|-|TRBV6-1|TRBJ1-5
CASGGQTNSNQPQHF
TGTGCCAGCGGGGGGCAGACTAATAGCAATCAGCCCCAGCATTTT
>-|TRBD2|TRBV7-9|TRBJ2-1
CASMGEGENNEQFF
TGTGCCAGCATGGGGGAGGGAGAAAACAATGAGCAGTTCTTC
>few|-|TRBV2|TRBJ1-2
CASSEVRARADGYTF
TGTGCCAGCAGTGAAGTCCGGGCCCGGGCTGATGGCTACACCTTC
>-|-|TRBV4-1|TRBJ2-5
CASSQGQGGRETQYF
TGCGCCAGCAGCCAAGGGCAGGGGGGCAGAGAGACCCAGTACTTC
>-|-|TRBV5-4|TRBJ2-7
CASSLALSGQESYEQYF
TGTGCCAGCAGCTTGGCTCTTAGCGGACAGGAATCCTACGAGCAGTACTTC
>-|-|TRBV6-5|TRBJ1-2
CASSSRFGYTF
TGTGCCAGCAGTTCCAGGTTTGGCTACACCTTC
>once|TRBD1|TRBV7-9|TRBJ2-3
CASSSLRDRGTDTQYF
TGTGCCAGCAGCTCCTTGCGGGACAGGGGTACTGATACGCAGTATTTT
>-|-|TRBV4-3|TRBJ2-7
CASSHQSPGHEQYF
TGCGCCAGCAGCCACCAATCCCCGGGCCACGAGCAGTACTTC
>-|-|TRBV15|TRBJ2-3
CATSRRLVPDSTDRRATDTQYF
TGTGCCACCAGCAGACGACTAGTCCCAGATTCTACTGATCGCCGAGCCACAGATACGCAGTATTTT
>-|-|TRBV30|TRBJ1-4
CASHRVLEEKLFF
TGTGCCTCCCACAGGGTTTTGGAGGAAAAACTGTTTTTT
>-|-|TRBV7-9|TRBJ2-7
CASSLPAGPSEQYF
TGTGCCAGCAGCTTACCCGCCGGACCTTCCGAGCAGTACTTC
>-|-|TRBV9|TRBJ1-3
CASSLWTADTIYF
TGTGCCAGCAGCCTGTGGACAGCGGACACCATATATTTT
>-|-|TRBV7-9|TRBJ2-1
CASRAGSSYNEQFF
TGTGCCAGCAGGGCGGGAAGCTCCTACAATGAGCAGTTCTTC
>-|-|TRBV6-6|TRBJ2-7
CASSYGRSEQYF
TGTGCCAGCAGTTACGGGCGGAGCGAGCAGTACTTC
>-|TRBD1|TRBV5-1|TRBJ2-7
CASSPSPQGGYEQYF
TGCGCCAGCAGCCCCTCCCCACAGGGGGGCTACGAGCAGTACTTC
>-|-|TRBV10-3|TRBJ1-2
CATTEGRVPPYGYTF
TGTGCCACCACTGAGGGCAGGGTGCCCCCCTATGGCTACACCTTC
>-|TRBD1|TRBV5-5|TRBJ1-2
CASSLTGGRTYIYGYTF
TGTGCCAGCAGCTTAACAGGGGGCAGAACCTACATCTATGGCTACACCTTC
>-|-|TRBV30|TRBJ1-1
CAWNPHKGEAFF
TGTGCCTGGAACCCCCATAAAGGTGAAGCTTTCTTT
>-|TRBD1|TRBV5-1|TRBJ1-2
CASSLTGDSRGGYTF
TGCGCCAGCAGCTTGACGGGGGACAGCCGGGGTGGCTACACCTTC
>-|-|TRBV29-1|TRBJ2-7
CSVAGQALSPQQYF
TGCAGCGTTGCGGGGCAAGCCCTTTCCCCTCAGCAGTACTTC
>-|-|TRBV5-1|TRBJ2-3
CASSPGTDRADTQYF
TGCGCCAGCAGCCCGGGGACCGATCGCGCAGATACGCAGTATTTT
>-|TRBD2|TRBV5-8|TRBJ2-1
CASSLATGGPKFSSYNEQFF
TGTGCCAGCAGCTTGGCTACGGGAGGGCCAAAATTTTCCTCCTACAATGAGCAGTTCTTC
>once|TRBD1|TRBV5-4|TRBJ2-5
CASSRQGAGIAETQYF
TGTGCCAGCAGCAGACAGGGGGCGGGGATAGCAGAGACCCAGTACTTC
>-|-|TRBV6-5|TRBJ1-2
CASSSGHGYTF
TGTGCCAGCAGTTCAGGACATGGCTACACCTTC